A single sample gave rise to the 19 T cell receptor beta chains below, sequenced in a study of blood T cell repertoires in COVID-19 (TCRdb year 2020). To prepare the library, the immunoSEQ multiplex PCR assay was applied. TCRdb limited this immuneACCESS table to in-frame rearrangements with V and J called. A share of clones is missing; checked studies link under half to unresolved V genes, and the rest is unexplained. In this sample the table shows approximately 530,000 clones, about 88% of which occur a single time. Roughly 7.3% of the sample rests with the top ten. The sequenced material came from peripheral blood. These receptors were collected from a woman in her fifties or sixties with COVID-19, enrolled during active disease.

The rearrangement joins TRBV7-2 to TRBJ2-7; 7 nucleotides line up with TRBD2. The germline V gene encodes CDR1 SGHTA and CDR2 FQGNSA. The CDR3 totals 18 residues. After removal of 2 bases from V and 3 bases from J, the junction contained 16 bases not matched to a gene. The CDR3 region has the DNA TGTGCCAGCAGCTTATATGGTCGTAGTAGCGGGTTCAACTACGAGCAGTACTTC. Encoded protein: CASSLYGRSSGFNYEQYF.

This clone was seen once. The chain combines TRBV25-1 with TRBJ2-6; possibly TRBD1 for D (6 bases). V gave up 11 bases and J gave up 4 bases, with 12 bases separating them. Germline lookup yields CDR1 MGHDK and CDR2 SYGVNS. This CDR3 has 13 residues. CDR3 DNA: TGTGCCTCTCAGGGGTACGGGGCCAACGTCCTGACTTTC. It specifies CASQGYGANVLTF.

The chain recombines TRBV5-4 with TRBJ1-1, with TRBD1 matching over 9 bases. The CDR3 has 16 residues. Per the germline V gene, CDR1 is SGHNT and CDR2 is YYREEE (reference sequence). Trimming took 5 bases from V and 5 from J; bases not matched to a gene: 13. CDR3 bases: TGTGCCAGCAGTTTACCGGGACAGGGTAGGGGTACTGAAGCTTTCTTT. Protein product: CASSLPGQGRGTEAFF. The full variable domain, rest sourced from reference TRBV5-4 and TRBJ1-1, is ETGVTQSPTHLIKTRGQQVTLRCSSQSGHNTVSWYQQALGQGPQFIFQYYREEENGRGNFPPRFSGLQFPNYSSELNVNALELDDSALYLCASSLPGQGRGTEAFFGQGTRLTVV.

This clone showed up just a few times. The chain carries TRBV2 and TRBJ1-6; 8 bases line up with TRBD1. The germline V gene encodes CDR1 SNHLY and CDR2 FYNNEI. The CDR3 sequence is 13 residues long. Trimming cost V 6 bases and J 10 bases; bases outside gene matches: 5. CDR3 residues: CASRYRGESPLHF. In nucleotides, the CDR3 is TGTGCCAGCAGGTACAGGGGGGAATCACCCCTCCACTTT. Based on the CDR3 plus reference TRBV2 and TRBJ1-6, the full variable domain is EPEVTQTPSHQVTQMGQEVILRCVPISNHLYFYWYRQILGQKVEFLVSFYNNEISEKSEIFDDQFSVERPDGSNFTLKIRSTKLEDSAMYFCASRYRGESPLHFGNGTRLTVT.

V usage is TRBV5-1 and J usage is TRBJ1-4; no definite D call. The CDR3 runs to 15 residues. CDR1 SGHRS and CDR2 YFSETQ come from the germline V gene. Between the trimmed V and J ends, which lost 0 bases and 6 bases, there was a span of 12 bases. The DNA of the CDR3 is TGCGCCAGCAGCTTGGAAGGGAGAGAACATGAAAAACTGTTTTTT. This codes for CASSLEGREHEKLFF.

The rearrangement uses TRBV6-6 and TRBJ1-1; D gene unclear. Between the trimmed V and J ends, which lost 6 bases and 1 base, there was a span of 6 bases. This CDR3 is 12 amino acids long. In germline, CDR1 is MNHNY, CDR2 SVGAGI (reference sequence). CDR3 bases: TGTGCCAGCAGGTCCCAGAACACTGAAGCTTTCTTT. This encodes CASRSQNTEAFF.

Only one count was recorded for this clone. The rearrangement joins TRBV27 to TRBJ2-7; weak D call: TRBD2 (6 bases). CDR3 length: 13 amino acids. Germline assignment: CDR1 MNHEY and CDR2 SMNVEV (reference sequence). Trimming stripped 9 bases from V and 0 bases from J, with 12 bases between. The CDR3 DNA is TGTGCCAGTCGGGACGGGAGCTCCTACGAGCAGTACTTC. Residues: CASRDGSSYEQYF.

The chain recombines TRBV2 with TRBJ2-1; possible D gene TRBD2, 7 bases. Germline V gene lookup returns CDR1 SNHLY and CDR2 FYNNEI. V dropped 8 bases and J dropped 4 bases, with 15 bases sitting between them. CDR3 length equals 14 residues. The CDR3 region has the DNA TGTGCCAGCTGCCGGGGGGCCCGATACAATGAGCAGTTCTTC. Its protein is CASCRGARYNEQFF.

The gene calls are TRBV19 and TRBJ1-1, with D tentatively TRBD1 (5 bases). The germline V gene has CDR1 LNHDA and CDR2 SQIVND (reference sequence). The V end was cut by 5 bases, the J end by 6 bases, with 13 bases between. The CDR3 length is 13 residues. The CDR3 loop is CASSPWGGAEAFF. The CDR3 DNA sequence: TGTGCCAGTAGTCCGTGGGGAGGGGCTGAAGCTTTCTTT. The full variable domain, with the rest looked up from reference TRBV19 and TRBJ1-1, is DGGITQSPKYLFRKEGQNVTLSCEQNLNHDAMYWYRQDPGQGLRLIYYSQIVNDFQKGDIAEGYSVSREKKESFPLTVTSAQKNPTAFYLCASSPWGGAEAFFGQGTRLTVV.

As for this clone: Other nucleotide sequences in the sample specify the same CDR3. CDR3: CASSPSGGADTQYF. The DNA of the CDR3 is TGTGCCAGCAGCCCTAGCGGGGGGGCTGATACGCAGTATTTT. J is TRBJ2-3 and V is TRBV7-2; 12 nucleotides align to TRBD2. Germline V gene data show CDR1 as SGHTA and CDR2 as FQGNSA. The CDR3 is 14 amino acids. J lost 6 bases, V lost 5 bases, and 3 bases had no gene match.

The chain recombines TRBV25-1 with TRBJ2-7, with D tentatively TRBD1 (5 bases). The CDR3 has 12 residues. Germline CDR1 and CDR2: MGHDK and SYGVNS. V was clipped by 8 bases and J by 0 bases, with 8 bases between them. The DNA of the CDR3 is TGTGCCAGCTCGACAGTCTCCTACGAGCAGTACTTC. It is translated as CASSTVSYEQYF.

The chain is built from TRBV4-2 and TRBJ1-1; 9 nucleotides agree with TRBD1. Germline V gene data show CDR1 as LGHNA and CDR2 as YNFKEQ. The CDR3 has 16 amino acids. Unmatched junction bases numbered 6, after V lost 2 bases and J lost 2 bases. CDR3 sequence: CASSQPWTGANTEAFF. DNA of the CDR3: TGTGCCAGCAGCCAACCCTGGACAGGGGCTAACACTGAAGCTTTCTTT.

This clone was recorded only once. The sample has other DNA sequences that encode this CDR3 too. V usage is TRBV6-5 and J usage is TRBJ2-3, with 7 bases fitting TRBD2. The trim removed 5 bases at V and 5 bases at J, leaving 4 bases unmatched. The CDR3 spans 13 residues. Per germline, CDR1 MNHEY and CDR2 SVGAGI. The CDR3, as DNA: TGTGCCAGCAGTCTCGCGGGGGTAGATACGCAGTATTTT. This translates into CASSLAGVDTQYF.

This chain uses TRBV11-2 with TRBJ1-6, with D uncertain. Trimming took off 2 bases at V and 8 bases at J, with 13 bases between the two ends. Germline loops: CDR1 SGHAT, CDR2 FQNNGV. CDR3 length equals 15 residues. The chain's CDR3 is CASSLRGAGDSPLHF. The CDR3 nucleotides are TGTGCCAGCAGCTTACGGGGAGCGGGAGATTCACCCCTCCACTTT.

The rearrangement links TRBV4-2 to TRBJ2-7, with a tentative D call TRBD1 (6 bases). With 1 base removed from V and 6 bases from J, the gap between germline ends came to 16 bases. This CDR3 is 15 amino acids long. The germline V gene encodes CDR1 LGHNA and CDR2 YNFKEQ. In nucleotides, the CDR3 is TGTGCCAGCAGCCAAGGTCGGCAGGGGCAGGGCGAGCAGTACTTC. It translates to CASSQGRQGQGEQYF.

The chain uses TRBV6-6 and TRBJ1-1; 10 bases map to TRBD1. This CDR3 region has 14 residues. Germline V gene lookup returns CDR1 MNHNY and CDR2 SVGAGI (reference sequence). The junction had 5 bases not matched to a gene; V was cut back by 5 bases and J by 5 bases. The CDR3 is CASSRQGAGTEAFF. The CDR3 DNA reads TGTGCCAGCAGTAGACAGGGGGCAGGGACTGAAGCTTTCTTT.

The gene calls are TRBV25-1 and TRBJ1-3; maybe TRBD1 (5 bases). The CDR3 spans 15 residues. The ends were cut back, 6 bases at V and 2 bases at J, with 14 bases in the middle. CDR1 and CDR2 (germline): MGHDK, SYGVNS. For the CDR3, the DNA is TGTGCCAGCAGCCGACAGACCTCGCCTGGAAACACCATATATTTT. It is translated as CASSRQTSPGNTIYF.

A few counts support this clone. J is TRBJ2-5 and V is TRBV5-1; D unresolved. The V end lost 7 bases, the J end lost 0 bases, and 4 bases lay between the germline ends. The CDR3 spans 11 residues. CDR1 is SGHRS and CDR2 is YFSETQ in the germline V gene. For the CDR3, the DNA is TGCGCCAGCCGTTACCAAGAGACCCAGTACTTC. It translates to CASRYQETQYF. Full variable domain (rest looked up from reference TRBV5-1 and TRBJ2-5): KAGVTQTPRYLIKTRGQQVTLSCSPISGHRSVSWYQQTPGQGLQFLFEYFSETQRNKGNFPGRFSGRQFSNSRSEMNVSTLELGDSALYLCASRYQETQYFGPGTRLLVL.

The J gene is TRBJ1-6, the V gene TRBV18; weak D call: TRBD1 (5 bases). Germline V gives CDR1 KGHSH, CDR2 LQKENI. Trimming stripped 6 bases from V and 11 bases from J, with 17 bases between. The CDR3 totals 14 residues. CDR3 DNA: TGTGCCAGCTCCCCAAGCGGGGGGGAGGCACCCCTCCACTTT. Its translation is CASSPSGGEAPLHF.